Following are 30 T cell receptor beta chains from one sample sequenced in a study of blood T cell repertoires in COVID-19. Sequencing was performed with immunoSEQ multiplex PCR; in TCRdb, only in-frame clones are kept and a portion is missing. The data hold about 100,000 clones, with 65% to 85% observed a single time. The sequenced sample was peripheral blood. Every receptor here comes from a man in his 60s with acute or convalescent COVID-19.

The CDR3 loop reads CSVEETPAEQFF. The CDR3 coding sequence is TGCAGCGTTGAAGAGACTCCGGCTGAGCAGTTCTTC. The chain links TRBV29-1 to TRBJ2-1; D ambiguous. The germline CDR1 and CDR2 sequences are SQVTM and ANQGSEA. The CDR3 covers 12 residues. The V gene lost 0 bases and the J gene lost 9 bases, with 9 bases spanning the gap.

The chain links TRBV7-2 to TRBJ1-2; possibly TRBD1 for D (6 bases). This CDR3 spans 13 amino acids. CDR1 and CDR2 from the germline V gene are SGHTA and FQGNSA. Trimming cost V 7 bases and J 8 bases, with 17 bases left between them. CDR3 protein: CASTLEGVGGYTF. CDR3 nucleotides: TGTGCCAGCACCCTCGAGGGGGTGGGCGGCTACACCTTC. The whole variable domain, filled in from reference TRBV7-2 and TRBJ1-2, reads GAGVSQSPSNKVTEKGKDVELRCDPISGHTALYWYRQSLGQGLEFLIYFQGNSAPDKSGLPSDRFSAERTGGSVSTLTIQRTQQEDSAVYLCASTLEGVGGYTFGSGTRLTVV.

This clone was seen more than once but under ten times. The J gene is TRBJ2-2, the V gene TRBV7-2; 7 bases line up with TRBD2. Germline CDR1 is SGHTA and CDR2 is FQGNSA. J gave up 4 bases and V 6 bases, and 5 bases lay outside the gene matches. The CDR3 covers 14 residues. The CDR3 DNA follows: TGTGCCAGCAGACCTACGGGGGGCACCGGGGAGCTGTTTTTT. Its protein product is CASRPTGGTGELFF.

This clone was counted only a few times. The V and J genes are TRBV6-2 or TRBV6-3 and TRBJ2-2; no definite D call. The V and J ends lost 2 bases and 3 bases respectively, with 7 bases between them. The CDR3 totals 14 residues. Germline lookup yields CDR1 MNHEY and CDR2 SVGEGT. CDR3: CASSYTTDTGELFF. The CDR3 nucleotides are TGTGCCAGCAGTTACACCACAGACACCGGGGAGCTGTTTTTT.

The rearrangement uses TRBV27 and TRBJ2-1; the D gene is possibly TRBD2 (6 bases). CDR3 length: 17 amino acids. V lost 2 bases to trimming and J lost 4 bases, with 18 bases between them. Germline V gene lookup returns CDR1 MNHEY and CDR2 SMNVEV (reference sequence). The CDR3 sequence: CASSLPPGRAQYNEQFF. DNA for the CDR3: TGTGCCAGCAGTTTACCCCCCGGGAGAGCACAATACAATGAGCAGTTCTTC.

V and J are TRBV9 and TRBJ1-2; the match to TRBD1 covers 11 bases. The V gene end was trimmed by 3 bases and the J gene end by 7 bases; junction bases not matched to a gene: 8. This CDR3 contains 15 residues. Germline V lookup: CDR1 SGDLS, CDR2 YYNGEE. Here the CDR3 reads CASSEGTGGTGGYTF. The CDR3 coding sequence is TGTGCCAGCAGCGAGGGGACAGGGGGGACGGGTGGCTACACCTTC.

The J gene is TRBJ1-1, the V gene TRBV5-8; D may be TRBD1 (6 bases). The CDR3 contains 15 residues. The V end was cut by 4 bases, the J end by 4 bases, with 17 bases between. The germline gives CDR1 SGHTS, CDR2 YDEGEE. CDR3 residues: CASSRGGAGGTEAFF. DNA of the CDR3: TGTGCCAGCAGCCGGGGGGGGGCCGGGGGCACTGAAGCTTTCTTT.

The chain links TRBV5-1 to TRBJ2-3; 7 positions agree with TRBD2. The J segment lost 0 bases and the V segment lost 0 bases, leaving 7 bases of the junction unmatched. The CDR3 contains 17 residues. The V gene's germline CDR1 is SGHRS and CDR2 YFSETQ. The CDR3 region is CASSLDSLADSTDTQYF. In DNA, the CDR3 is TGCGCCAGCAGCTTGGACAGTCTAGCGGATAGCACAGATACGCAGTATTTT.

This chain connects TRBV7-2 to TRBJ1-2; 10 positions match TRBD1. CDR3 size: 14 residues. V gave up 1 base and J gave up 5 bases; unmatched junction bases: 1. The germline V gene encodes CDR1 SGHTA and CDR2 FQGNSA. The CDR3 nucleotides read TGTGCCAGCAGCTTAGGACAGGGGGCGTATGGCTACACCTTC. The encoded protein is CASSLGQGAYGYTF.

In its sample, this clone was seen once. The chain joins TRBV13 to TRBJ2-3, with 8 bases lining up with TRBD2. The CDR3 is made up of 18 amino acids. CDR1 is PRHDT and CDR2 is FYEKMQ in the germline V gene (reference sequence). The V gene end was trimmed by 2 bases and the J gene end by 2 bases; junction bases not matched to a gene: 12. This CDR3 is CASSLSLPAGATTDTQYF. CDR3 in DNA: TGTGCCAGCAGCTTATCCCTCCCAGCGGGGGCCACCACAGATACGCAGTATTTT.

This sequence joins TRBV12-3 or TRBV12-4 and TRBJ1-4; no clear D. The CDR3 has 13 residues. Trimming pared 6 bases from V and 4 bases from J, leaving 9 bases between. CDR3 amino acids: CASRLSVNEKLFF. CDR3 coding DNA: TGTGCCAGCAGGCTGTCGGTTAATGAAAAACTGTTTTTT.

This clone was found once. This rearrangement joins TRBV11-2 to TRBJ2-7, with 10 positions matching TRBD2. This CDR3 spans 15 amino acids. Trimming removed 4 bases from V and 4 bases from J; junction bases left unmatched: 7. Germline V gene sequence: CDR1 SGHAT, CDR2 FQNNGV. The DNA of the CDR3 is TGTGCCAGCAGCTACCAGGGGACTAGCGTATACGAGCAGTACTTC. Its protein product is CASSYQGTSVYEQYF.

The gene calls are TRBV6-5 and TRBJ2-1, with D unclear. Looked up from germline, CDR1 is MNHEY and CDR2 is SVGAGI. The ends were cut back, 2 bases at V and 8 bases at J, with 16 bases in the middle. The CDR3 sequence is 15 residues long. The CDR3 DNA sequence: TGTGCCAGCAGTTACGTTCAGCTCGGAGCCGATGAGCAGTTCTTC. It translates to CASSYVQLGADEQFF.

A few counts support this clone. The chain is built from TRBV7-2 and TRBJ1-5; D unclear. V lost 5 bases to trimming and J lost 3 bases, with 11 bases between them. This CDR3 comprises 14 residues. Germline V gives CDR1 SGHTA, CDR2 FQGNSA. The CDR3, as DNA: TGTGCCAGCAGCCCGCAGGAGGCCAATCAGCCCCAGCATTTT. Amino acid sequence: CASSPQEANQPQHF.

CDR3 in amino acids: CASSETGWGNEKLFF. CDR3 coding DNA: TGTGCCAGCAGTGAAACGGGGTGGGGTAATGAAAAACTGTTTTTT. The gene calls are TRBV6-1 and TRBJ1-4, with D unresolved. This CDR3 is built from 15 residues. Deletions cut 2 bases from V and 4 bases from J, with 11 bases between. From germline, CDR1 is MNHNS and CDR2 SASEGT.

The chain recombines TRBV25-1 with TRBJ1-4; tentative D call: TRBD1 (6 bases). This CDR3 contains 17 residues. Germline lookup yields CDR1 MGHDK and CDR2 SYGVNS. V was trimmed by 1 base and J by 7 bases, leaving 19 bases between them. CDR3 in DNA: TGTGCCAGCAGTGAATCTTGGTTTGGGGGGGCGAGTGAAAAACTGTTTTTT. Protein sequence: CASSESWFGGASEKLFF.

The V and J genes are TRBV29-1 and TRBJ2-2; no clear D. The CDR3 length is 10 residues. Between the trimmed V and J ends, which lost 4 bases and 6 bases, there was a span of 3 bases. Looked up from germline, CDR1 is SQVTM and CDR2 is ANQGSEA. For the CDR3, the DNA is TGCAGCGTTGTCGCCGGGGAGCTGTTTTTT. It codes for CSVVAGELFF.

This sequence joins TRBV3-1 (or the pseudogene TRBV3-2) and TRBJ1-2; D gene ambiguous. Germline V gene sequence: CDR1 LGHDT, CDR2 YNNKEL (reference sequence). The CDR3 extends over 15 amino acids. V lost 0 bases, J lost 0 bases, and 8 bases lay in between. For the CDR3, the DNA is TGTGCCAGCAGCCAAGATGCCCGAGCTAACTATGGCTACACCTTC. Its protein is CASSQDARANYGYTF.

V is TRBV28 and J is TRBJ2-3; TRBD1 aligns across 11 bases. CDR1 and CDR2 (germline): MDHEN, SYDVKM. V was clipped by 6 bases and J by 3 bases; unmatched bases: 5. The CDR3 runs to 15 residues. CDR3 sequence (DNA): TGTGCCAGCAGGAGGGACAGGGGGTTGACAGATACGCAGTATTTT. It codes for CASRRDRGLTDTQYF.

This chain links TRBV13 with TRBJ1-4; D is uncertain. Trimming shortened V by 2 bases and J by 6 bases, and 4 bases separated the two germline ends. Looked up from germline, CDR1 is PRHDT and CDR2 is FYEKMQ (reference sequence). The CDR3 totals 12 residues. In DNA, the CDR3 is TGTGCCAGCAGCTTATCCGATGAAAAACTGTTTTTT. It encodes CASSLSDEKLFF. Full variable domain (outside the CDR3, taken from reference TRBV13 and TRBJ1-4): AAGVIQSPRHLIKEKRETATLKCYPIPRHDTVYWYQQGPGQDPQFLISFYEKMQSDKGSIPDRFSAQQFSDYHSELNMSSLELGDSALYFCASSLSDEKLFFGSGTQLSVL.

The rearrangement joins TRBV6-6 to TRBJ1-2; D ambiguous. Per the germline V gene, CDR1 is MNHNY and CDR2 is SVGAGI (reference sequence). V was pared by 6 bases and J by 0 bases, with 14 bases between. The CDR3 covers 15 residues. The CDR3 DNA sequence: TGTGCCAGCAGCTTCCCCGACACCACTAACTATGGCTACACCTTC. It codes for CASSFPDTTNYGYTF.

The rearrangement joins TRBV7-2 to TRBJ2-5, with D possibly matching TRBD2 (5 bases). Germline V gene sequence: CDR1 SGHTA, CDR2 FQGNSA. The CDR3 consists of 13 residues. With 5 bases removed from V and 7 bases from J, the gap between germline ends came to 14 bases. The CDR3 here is CASSLGMVGTQYF. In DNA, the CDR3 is TGTGCCAGCAGCCTCGGGATGGTTGGGACCCAGTACTTC.

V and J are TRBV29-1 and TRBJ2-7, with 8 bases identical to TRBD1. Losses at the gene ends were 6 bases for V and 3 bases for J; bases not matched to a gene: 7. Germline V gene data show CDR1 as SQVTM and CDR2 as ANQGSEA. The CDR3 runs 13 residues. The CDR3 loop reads CSVDQGALYEQYF. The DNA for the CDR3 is TGCAGCGTCGACCAGGGGGCCCTCTACGAGCAGTACTTC.

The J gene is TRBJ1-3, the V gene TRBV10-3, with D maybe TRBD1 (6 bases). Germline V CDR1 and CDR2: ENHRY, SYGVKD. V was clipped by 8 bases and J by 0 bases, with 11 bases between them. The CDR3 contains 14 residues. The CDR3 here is CAISQGLSGNTIYF. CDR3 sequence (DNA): TGTGCCATCTCACAGGGTCTCTCTGGAAACACCATATATTTT.

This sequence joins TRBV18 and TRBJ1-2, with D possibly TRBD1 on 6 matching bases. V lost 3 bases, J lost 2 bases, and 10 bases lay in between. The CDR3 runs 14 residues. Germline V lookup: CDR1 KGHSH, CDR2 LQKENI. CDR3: CASSPDSVNYGYTF. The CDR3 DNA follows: TGTGCCAGCTCACCGGACAGTGTCAACTATGGCTACACCTTC.

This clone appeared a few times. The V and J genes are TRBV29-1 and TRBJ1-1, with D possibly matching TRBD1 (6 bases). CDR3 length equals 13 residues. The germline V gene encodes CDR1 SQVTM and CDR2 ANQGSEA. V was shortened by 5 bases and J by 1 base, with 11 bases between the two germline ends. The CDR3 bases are TGCAGCGTTAAGATACAGGGGAACACTGAAGCTTTCTTT. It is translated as CSVKIQGNTEAFF. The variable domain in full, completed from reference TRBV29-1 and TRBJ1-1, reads SAVISQKPSRDICQRGTSLTIQCQVDSQVTMMFWYRQQPGQSLTLIATANQGSEATYESGFVIDKFPISRPNLTFSTLTVSNMSPEDSSIYLCSVKIQGNTEAFFGQGTRLTVV.

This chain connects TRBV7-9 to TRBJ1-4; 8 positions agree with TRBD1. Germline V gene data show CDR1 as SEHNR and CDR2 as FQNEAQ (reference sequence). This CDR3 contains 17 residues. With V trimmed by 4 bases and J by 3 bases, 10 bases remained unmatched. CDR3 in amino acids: CASSYVIRGQANEKLFF. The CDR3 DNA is TGTGCCAGCAGCTATGTGATCCGGGGACAGGCTAATGAAAAACTGTTTTTT.

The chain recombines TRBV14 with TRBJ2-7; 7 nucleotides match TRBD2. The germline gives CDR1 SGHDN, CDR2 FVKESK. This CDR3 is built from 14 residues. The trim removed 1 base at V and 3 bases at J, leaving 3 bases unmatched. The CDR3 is CASSQGGSYYEQYF. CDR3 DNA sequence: TGTGCCAGCAGCCAAGGCGGGAGCTACTACGAGCAGTACTTC. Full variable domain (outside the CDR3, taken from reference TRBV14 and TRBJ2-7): EAGVTQFPSHSVIEKGQTVTLRCDPISGHDNLYWYRRVMGKEIKFLLHFVKESKQDESGMPNNRFLAERTGGTYSTLKVQPAELEDSGVYFCASSQGGSYYEQYFGPGTRLTVT.

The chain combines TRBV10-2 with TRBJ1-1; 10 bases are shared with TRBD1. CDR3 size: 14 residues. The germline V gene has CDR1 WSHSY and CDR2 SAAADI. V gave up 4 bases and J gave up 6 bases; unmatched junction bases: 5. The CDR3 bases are TGCGCCAGCAGTGGGACCGGGACAGGGGCTGAAGCTTTCTTT. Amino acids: CASSGTGTGAEAFF.

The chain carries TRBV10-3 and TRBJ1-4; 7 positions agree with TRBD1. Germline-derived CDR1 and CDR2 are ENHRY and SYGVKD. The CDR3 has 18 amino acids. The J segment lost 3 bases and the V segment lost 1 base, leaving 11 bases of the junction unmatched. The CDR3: CAISELETGTYSNEKLFF. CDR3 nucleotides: TGTGCCATCAGTGAGTTGGAGACAGGGACCTATTCTAATGAAAAACTGTTTTTT.